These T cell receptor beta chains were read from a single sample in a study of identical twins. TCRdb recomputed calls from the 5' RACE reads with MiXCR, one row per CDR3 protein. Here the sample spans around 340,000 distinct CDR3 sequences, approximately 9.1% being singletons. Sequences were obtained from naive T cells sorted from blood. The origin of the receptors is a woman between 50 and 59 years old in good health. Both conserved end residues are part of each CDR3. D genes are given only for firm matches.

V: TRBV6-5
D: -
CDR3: CASSMSGAQETQYF

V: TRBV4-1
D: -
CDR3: CASSQPREEMTYEHYF

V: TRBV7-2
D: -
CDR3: CASRPGLLPGELFF

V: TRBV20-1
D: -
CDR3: CSARDLTRAYTEAFF

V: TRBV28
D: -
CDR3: CASSLGGLSTNNEQFF

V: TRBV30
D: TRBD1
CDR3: CAWTPSGGGYTF

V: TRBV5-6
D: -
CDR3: CASSRDGQPNTEAFF

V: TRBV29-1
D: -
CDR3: CSVRSRGALAQYF

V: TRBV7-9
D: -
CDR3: CASSFLTGEQFF

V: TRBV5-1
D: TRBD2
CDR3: CASSSGLAGVSNEQFF

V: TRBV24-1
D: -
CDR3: CATSFARAGEQFF

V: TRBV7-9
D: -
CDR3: CASSLDQNTEAFF

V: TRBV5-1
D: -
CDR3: CASRTATGELFF

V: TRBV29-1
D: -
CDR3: CSVVPRGSEGYTF

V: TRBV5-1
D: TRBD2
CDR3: CASSPGTSGSYNDQFF

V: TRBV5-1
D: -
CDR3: CASRTGLSGELFF

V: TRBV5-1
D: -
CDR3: CASSRPGPQNTEAFF

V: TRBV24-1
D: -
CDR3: CATSDSHGYTF

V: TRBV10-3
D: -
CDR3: CAISSSRTSTDTQYF

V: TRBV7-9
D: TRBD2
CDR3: CASSQLAGGYTYEQYF

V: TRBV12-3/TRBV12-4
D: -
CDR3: CASSLVGAGDSPLHF

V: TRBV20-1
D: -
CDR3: CSARVSEGFPNTEAFF

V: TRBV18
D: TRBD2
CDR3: CASSPRLAGGRLRTDTQYF

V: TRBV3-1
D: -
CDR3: CASRPTEPSTRAFF

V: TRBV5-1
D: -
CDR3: CASSLDGGSTDTQYF

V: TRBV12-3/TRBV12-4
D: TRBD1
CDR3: CASTRGLGYTF

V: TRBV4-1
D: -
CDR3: CASSQDTGGYTF

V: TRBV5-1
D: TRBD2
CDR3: CASSLEGLEAYEQYF